A selection of T cell receptor beta chains follows, all from one sample in a study of a mutant IDH1 vaccine in newly diagnosed glioma. For these receptors, no antigen is known. The method was immunoSEQ multiplex PCR; TCRdb's version includes in-frame clones alone and lacks a portion of them. This table holds 60,000 to 65,000 clones, around 84% found once. The sequencing here drew on PBMCs, taken from a glioma patient whose treatment included an IDH1 peptide vaccine. The receptors shown here come from a man aged 25-40 years with glioma. CDR3s leave out the opening cysteine and the closing phenylalanine or tryptophan. The D gene is left open where the match is weak.

d_call v_call cdr3_aa
- TRBV9 ASSVGRGTGETQY
TRBD1 TRBV18 ASSPRDSPTDTQY
- TRBV10-2 ASSTGGQSFSYEQY
- TRBV5-1 ASSHPFDSYEQY
- TRBV11-2 ASSQGFNYGYT
- TRBV12-2 ASRLVGERDGAHWGYGNQPQH
TRBD2 TRBV4-2 ASSLTSGGPLYQETQY
- TRBV11-2 AILMADYAYGQY
TRBD2 TRBV7-2 ASSRGGAGQETQY
- TRBV11-2 ASSLVGWGALTDTQY
- TRBV5-6 ASSFWEATGELF
TRBD1 TRBV6-1 ASSATRPDRGPSEQY
- TRBV5-4 ASSLPVSYADTEAF
TRBD1 TRBV5-1 ASSPGQGAEAF
- TRBV6-5 ASSYMGPPYEQY